This entry lists 7 T cell receptor beta chains sequenced from one sample in a study of T-cell memory formation after mild COVID-19. TCRdb reprocessed the 5' RACE reads via MiXCR and lists one record per CDR3 protein. The sample yields 210,000 or so distinct CDR3 sequences, about a sixth seen once. Sequencing input: PBMCs or a T cell subset sorted from them (not recorded which). Receptors originate from an adult woman who had mild COVID-19 (a few samples of this study predate the infection). Cell type and time point are not known.

This clonotype was counted only a few times. V gene TRBV12-3 or TRBV12-4 combines with J gene TRBJ2-5; D is ambiguous. The CDR3 is 14 amino acids. V was pared by 4 bases and J by 3 bases, with 12 bases between. The CDR3: CASSSRAMEETQYF. Written as DNA, the CDR3 is TGTGCCAGCAGTTCTAGAGCCATGGAAGAGACCCAGTACTTC.

V usage is TRBV29-1 and J usage is TRBJ2-7, with D unclear. Germline lookup yields CDR1 SQVTM and CDR2 ANQGSEA. The CDR3 loop spans 13 amino acids. The V end was cut by 3 bases, the J end by 2 bases, with 11 bases between. The CDR3 DNA reads TGCAGCGTTGAGGTGGCAGCCGCCTACGAGCAGTACTTC. Its protein is CSVEVAAAYEQYF.

In this sample, this clonotype turned up a few times. The chain is built from TRBV12-3 or TRBV12-4 and TRBJ2-4; 10 bases fit TRBD2. V trimming: 4 bases; J trimming: 10 bases; junction bases outside the gene matches: 7. The CDR3 totals 14 residues. This CDR3 reads CASSSSGGVGIQYF. CDR3 nucleotide sequence: TGTGCCAGCAGTTCCAGCGGGGGGGTAGGGATTCAGTACTTC.

The V call is TRBV20-1, the J call TRBJ2-3; TRBD2 agrees at 13 bases. The CDR3 is 16 amino acids. V lost 8 bases, J lost 5 bases, and 13 bases stayed unmatched. Germline loops: CDR1 DFQATT, CDR2 SNEGSKA (reference sequence). Here the CDR3 reads CSLNGGLAGERDTQYF. In nucleotides, the CDR3 is TGCAGTCTCAACGGAGGACTAGCGGGGGAAAGAGATACGCAGTATTTT.

In this sample, this clonotype turned up a few times. The chain recombines TRBV3-1 with TRBJ1-3; D uncertain. CDR1 and CDR2 (germline): LGHDT, YNNKEL (reference sequence). This CDR3 has 14 amino acids. Trimming took 6 bases from V and 0 from J, leaving 9 bases between them. CDR3 DNA sequence: TGTGCCAGCAGGGAGGGTAGCTCTGGAAACACCATATATTTT. Its protein is CASREGSSGNTIYF.

This clonotype has just a few counts. The rearrangement uses TRBV20-1 and TRBJ2-3; 12 bases match TRBD2. This CDR3 is 14 amino acids long. Trimming at V came to 6 bases and at J to 4 bases, leaving 5 bases not matched to a gene. CDR1 and CDR2 (germline): DFQATT, SNEGSKA (reference sequence). This CDR3 reads CSAPLAGGPDTQYF. For the CDR3, the DNA is TGCAGTGCCCCTCTAGCGGGGGGGCCAGATACGCAGTATTTT.

CDR3 amino acids: CASSVSSGGAADTQYF. Here the CDR3 DNA reads TGTGCCAGCAGCGTTTCTAGCGGGGGGGCCGCAGATACGCAGTATTTT. The rearrangement joins TRBV9 to TRBJ2-3, with 12 bases fitting TRBD2. Germline CDR1 reads SGDLS; CDR2 reads YYNGEE. The CDR3 consists of 16 residues. V lost 2 bases, J lost 4 bases, and 5 bases stayed unmatched. The full variable domain, rest sourced from reference TRBV9 and TRBJ2-3, is DSGVTQTPKHLITATGQRVTLRCSPRSGDLSVYWYQQSLDQGLQFLIQYYNGEERAKGNILERFSAQQFPDLHSELNLSSLELGDSALYFCASSVSSGGAADTQYFGPGTRLTVL.